The 18 T cell receptor beta chains below all came from one sample that was sequenced in a study of memory CD8 T cells in hepatitis C reinfection. Produced via immunoSEQ multiplex PCR; TCRdb's table is partial and in-frame only. Seen here are 40,000 to 45,000 clones, roughly 90% observed once, and the top ten hold 1% to 1.5%. Sample time point: peak reinfection, 3 to 8 weeks after reinfection detection. The sorted cells went straight to TCR sequencing with no prior in vitro expansion. Material for sequencing was naive CD8+ T cells sorted from blood. All receptors come from a man between 18 and 29 years old with hepatitis C virus infection.

The J gene is TRBJ2-7, the V gene TRBV4-1; 7 positions match TRBD2. The CDR3 contains 14 residues. Losses at the gene ends were 1 base for V and 4 bases for J; bases not matched to a gene: 4. CDR1 is MGHRA, CDR2 YSYEKL, per germline. CDR3 region: CASSQGAGMYEQYF. For the CDR3, the DNA is TGCGCCAGCAGCCAAGGAGCGGGGATGTACGAGCAGTACTTC.

The chain combines TRBV11-2 with TRBJ1-1; D gene uncertain. The V end was cut by 4 bases, the J end by 6 bases, with 18 bases between. Germline CDR1 reads SGHAT; CDR2 reads FQNNGV. The CDR3 covers 15 residues. CDR3 region: CASSSLNGQKAEAFF. The CDR3 nucleotides are TGTGCCAGCAGCTCCCTCAATGGGCAGAAAGCTGAAGCTTTCTTT. The whole variable domain, remainder taken from reference TRBV11-2 and TRBJ1-1, is EAGVAQSPRYKIIEKRQSVAFWCNPISGHATLYWYQQILGQGPKLLIQFQNNGVVDDSQLPKDRFSAERLKGVDSTLKIQPAKLEDSAVYLCASSSLNGQKAEAFFGQGTRLTVV.

This chain uses TRBV14 with TRBJ2-1, with D possibly TRBD2 on 6 matching bases. The CDR3 covers 16 residues. V lost 1 base to trimming and J lost 0 bases, with 10 bases between them. Per the germline V gene, CDR1 is SGHDN and CDR2 is FVKESK. This chain's CDR3 is CASSQVAGHSYNEQFF. The CDR3 DNA reads as TGTGCCAGCAGCCAAGTCGCGGGGCACTCCTACAATGAGCAGTTCTTC.

The chain combines TRBV27 with TRBJ1-4; a possible D gene is TRBD1 (6 bases). Germline assignment: CDR1 MNHEY and CDR2 SMNVEV (reference sequence). Between the trimmed V and J ends, which lost 6 bases and 8 bases, there was a span of 13 bases. The CDR3 extends over 13 amino acids. This CDR3 is CASSDRSREKLFF. The CDR3 nucleotides read TGTGCCAGCAGCGACAGGTCGAGGGAAAAACTGTTTTTT.

This rearrangement joins TRBV11-2 to TRBJ1-1, with 9 bases fitting TRBD1. CDR3 length: 14 residues. Trimming at V came to 5 bases and at J to 7 bases, leaving 8 bases not matched to a gene. Germline V CDR1 and CDR2: SGHAT, FQNNGV. CDR3 DNA: TGTGCCAGCAGCCCAGGGACAGGGAAGGGTGAAGCTTTCTTT. This codes for CASSPGTGKGEAFF.

The rearrangement uses TRBV7-3 and TRBJ2-1; 8 bases are a match to TRBD2. V lost 5 bases, J lost 4 bases, and 7 bases stayed unmatched. CDR3 length equals 15 residues. Germline CDR1 is SGHTA and CDR2 is FQGTGA. CDR3 bases: TGTGCCAGCAGCCTCGGAGCGGGAGAGTACAATGAGCAGTTCTTC. Translation: CASSLGAGEYNEQFF.

The chain links TRBV10-1 to TRBJ2-2; tentatively, D is TRBD1 (6 bases). This CDR3 has 15 amino acids. Trimming pared 4 bases from V and 5 bases from J, leaving 14 bases between. Germline CDR1 WNHNN, CDR2 SYGVQD (reference sequence). The CDR3 DNA reads as TGCGCCAGCAGTGGGACCGGGACACAGACCGGGGAGCTGTTTTTT. This codes for CASSGTGTQTGELFF.

Here the CDR3 DNA reads TGTGCCAGCAGTTCCGGGACAGGGATTGACAATGAGCAGTTCTTC. Protein sequence: CASSSGTGIDNEQFF. This rearrangement joins TRBV27 to TRBJ2-1; 9 bases are a match to TRBD1. With V trimmed by 4 bases and J by 5 bases, 6 bases remained unmatched. This CDR3 comprises 15 residues. Per germline, CDR1 MNHEY and CDR2 SMNVEV (reference sequence).

The table lists this clone with a count of one. The genes are TRBV11-2 and TRBJ2-5; D perhaps matches TRBD2 (5 bases). CDR1 and CDR2 from the germline V gene are SGHAT and FQNNGV. The CDR3 spans 13 residues. Trimming stripped 6 bases from V and 4 bases from J, with 12 bases between. The CDR3 nucleotides are TGTGCCAGCAGATCAGAGGGCCCAGAGACCCAGTACTTC. Its protein is CASRSEGPETQYF. Using reference TRBV11-2 and TRBJ2-5 for the parts outside the CDR3, the full variable domain is EAGVAQSPRYKIIEKRQSVAFWCNPISGHATLYWYQQILGQGPKLLIQFQNNGVVDDSQLPKDRFSAERLKGVDSTLKIQPAKLEDSAVYLCASRSEGPETQYFGPGTRLLVL.

The rearrangement uses TRBV10-2 and TRBJ2-1; maybe TRBD2 (5 bases). This CDR3 region has 15 residues. The germline gives CDR1 WSHSY, CDR2 SAAADI. Trimming pared 11 bases from V and 2 bases from J, leaving 19 bases between. The DNA of the CDR3 is TGCGCCGCCCAAGGGAGACTGGTCCCCTACAATGAGCAGTTCTTC. This translates into CAAQGRLVPYNEQFF.

This rearrangement joins TRBV5-1 to TRBJ2-1, with TRBD2 matching over 16 bases. V dropped 4 bases and J dropped 7; count of bases not matched to a gene: 2. This CDR3 is 15 amino acids long. Germline CDR1 reads SGHRS; CDR2 reads YFSETQ. The CDR3 DNA is TGCGCCAGCAGCCTGGGACTAGCGGGAGGGAATGAGCAGTTCTTC. Translation gives CASSLGLAGGNEQFF. Based on the CDR3 plus reference TRBV5-1 and TRBJ2-1, the full variable domain is KAGVTQTPRYLIKTRGQQVTLSCSPISGHRSVSWYQQTPGQGLQFLFEYFSETQRNKGNFPGRFSGRQFSNSRSEMNVSTLELGDSALYLCASSLGLAGGNEQFFGPGTRLTVL.

The rearrangement links TRBV4-1 to TRBJ2-7, with 7 bases that match TRBD1. The CDR3 has 16 amino acids. V was pared by 0 bases and J by 1 base, with 6 bases of the junction left unmatched. Germline V gene data show CDR1 as MGHRA and CDR2 as YSYEKL. CDR3 in DNA: TGCGCCAGCAGCCAAGAACGGGACAGCTTATCCTACGAGCAGTACTTC. Protein sequence: CASSQERDSLSYEQYF.

The V gene is TRBV27, the J gene TRBJ1-2; the match to TRBD1 covers 7 bases. Looked up from germline, CDR1 is MNHEY and CDR2 is SMNVEV (reference sequence). CDR3 size: 13 residues. V was clipped by 3 bases and J by 4 bases; unmatched bases: 2. For the CDR3, the DNA is TGTGCCAGCAGTTTGGGACAGACCTATGGCTACACCTTC. As protein: CASSLGQTYGYTF.

J is TRBJ1-2 and V is TRBV2; TRBD1 aligns across 8 bases. This CDR3 region has 15 residues. CDR1 is SNHLY, CDR2 FYNNEI, per germline. Unmatched junction bases numbered 15, after V lost 5 bases and J lost 10 bases. CDR3 loop: CASSPLSGTGGNYTF. DNA for the CDR3: TGTGCCAGCAGTCCCCTTTCCGGGACAGGAGGAAACTACACCTTC.

This chain connects TRBV5-1 to TRBJ2-1; D ambiguous. The CDR3 covers 14 residues. The V gene lost 0 bases and the J gene lost 8 bases, with 12 bases spanning the gap. The V gene's germline CDR1 is SGHRS and CDR2 YFSETQ. The CDR3 nucleotides read TGCGCCAGCAGCTTGGTGGGCCATCGCGATGAGCAGTTCTTC. Encoded protein: CASSLVGHRDEQFF. The complete variable domain, with remaining parts taken from reference TRBV5-1 and TRBJ2-1, reads KAGVTQTPRYLIKTRGQQVTLSCSPISGHRSVSWYQQTPGQGLQFLFEYFSETQRNKGNFPGRFSGRQFSNSRSEMNVSTLELGDSALYLCASSLVGHRDEQFFGPGTRLTVL.

The DNA of the CDR3 is TGTGCCAGCAGCCCCTCGACTAGCGGCTACGAGCAGTACTTC. Translated, it gives CASSPSTSGYEQYF. V gene TRBV9 combines with J gene TRBJ2-7; 9 bases fit TRBD2. The length of the CDR3 is 14 residues. V was pared by 4 bases and J by 3 bases, with 5 bases of the junction left unmatched. Germline V gene data show CDR1 as SGDLS and CDR2 as YYNGEE.

The chain employs TRBV6-6 and TRBJ2-7; the match to TRBD2 covers 8 bases. V shed 6 bases and J 2 bases; nucleotides not matched to a gene: 9. CDR1 is MNHNY and CDR2 is SVGAGI in the germline V gene (reference sequence). CDR3 length: 15 residues. The CDR3 DNA follows: TGTGCCAGCAGCCCAGCGGGGGTCTCCGCCTACGAGCAGTACGTC. Protein sequence: CASSPAGVSAYEQYV.

V gene TRBV18 combines with J gene TRBJ1-1, with TRBD1 identical over 8 bases. V shed 3 bases and J 3 bases; nucleotides not matched to a gene: 9. Looked up from germline, CDR1 is KGHSH and CDR2 is LQKENI. The CDR3 extends over 16 amino acids. CDR3 bases: TGTGCCAGCTCACCGGACAAACAGGGGGTCTACACTGAAGCTTTCTTT. Its protein is CASSPDKQGVYTEAFF.